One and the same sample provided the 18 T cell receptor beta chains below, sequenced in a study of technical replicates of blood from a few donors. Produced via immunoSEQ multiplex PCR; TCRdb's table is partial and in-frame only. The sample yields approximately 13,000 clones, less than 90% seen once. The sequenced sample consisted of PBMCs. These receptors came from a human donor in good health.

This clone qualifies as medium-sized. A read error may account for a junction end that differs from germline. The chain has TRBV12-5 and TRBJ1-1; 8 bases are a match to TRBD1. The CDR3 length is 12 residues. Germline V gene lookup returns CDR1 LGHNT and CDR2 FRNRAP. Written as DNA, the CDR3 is TGCGTGACTATGAAGACAGGGGATGAAGCTTTCTTT. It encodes CVTMKTGDEAFF.

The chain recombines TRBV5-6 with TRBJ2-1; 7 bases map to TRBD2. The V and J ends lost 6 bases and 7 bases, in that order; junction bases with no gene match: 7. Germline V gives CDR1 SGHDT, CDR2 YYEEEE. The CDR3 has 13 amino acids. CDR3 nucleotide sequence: TGTGCCAGCACGGTAGCGGGTGGGAATGAGCAGTTCTTC. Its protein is CASTVAGGNEQFF.

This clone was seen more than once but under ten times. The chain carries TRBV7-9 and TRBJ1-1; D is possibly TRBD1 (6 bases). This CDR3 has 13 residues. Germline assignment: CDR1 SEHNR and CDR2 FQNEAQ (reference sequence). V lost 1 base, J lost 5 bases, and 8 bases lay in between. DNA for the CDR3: TGTGCCAGCAGCTTAGAGGGGGGGACTGAAGCTTTCTTT. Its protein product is CASSLEGGTEAFF.

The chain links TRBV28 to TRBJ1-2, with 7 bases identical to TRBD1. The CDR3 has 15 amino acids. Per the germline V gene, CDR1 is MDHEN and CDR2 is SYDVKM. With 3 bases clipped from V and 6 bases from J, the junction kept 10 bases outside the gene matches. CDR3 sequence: CASSFATGAVDGYTF. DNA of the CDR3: TGTGCCAGCAGTTTTGCAACAGGGGCCGTGGATGGCTACACCTTC.

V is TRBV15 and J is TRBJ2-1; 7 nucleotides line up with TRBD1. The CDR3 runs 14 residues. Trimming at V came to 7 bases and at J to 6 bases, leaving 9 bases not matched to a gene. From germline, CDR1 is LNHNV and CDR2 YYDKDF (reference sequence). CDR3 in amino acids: CATNHRGTGNEQFF. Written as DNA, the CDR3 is TGTGCCACCAACCACAGGGGAACGGGCAATGAGCAGTTCTTC.

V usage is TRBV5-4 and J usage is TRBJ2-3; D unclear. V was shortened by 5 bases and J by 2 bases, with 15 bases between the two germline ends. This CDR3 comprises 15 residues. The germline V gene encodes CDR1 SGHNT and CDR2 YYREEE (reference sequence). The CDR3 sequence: CASRRRNKNTDTQYF. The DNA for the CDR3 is TGTGCCAGCAGACGGCGGAACAAAAACACAGATACGCAGTATTTT. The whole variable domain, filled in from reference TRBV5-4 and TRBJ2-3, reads ETGVTQSPTHLIKTRGQQVTLRCSSQSGHNTVSWYQQALGQGPQFIFQYYREEENGRGNFPPRFSGLQFPNYSSELNVNALELDDSALYLCASRRRNKNTDTQYFGPGTRLTVL.

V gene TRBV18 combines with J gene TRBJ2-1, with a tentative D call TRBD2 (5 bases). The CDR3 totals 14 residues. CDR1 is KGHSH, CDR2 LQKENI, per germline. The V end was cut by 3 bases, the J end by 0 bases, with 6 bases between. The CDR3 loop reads CASSPDSSYNEQFF. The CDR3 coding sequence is TGTGCCAGCTCACCGGACTCCTCCTACAATGAGCAGTTCTTC.

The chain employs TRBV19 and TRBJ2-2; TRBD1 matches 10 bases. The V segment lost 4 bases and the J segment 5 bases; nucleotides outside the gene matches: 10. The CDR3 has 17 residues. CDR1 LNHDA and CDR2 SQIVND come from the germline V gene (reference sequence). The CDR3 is CASSTRPGTGVTGELFF. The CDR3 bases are TGTGCCAGTAGTACCCGCCCCGGGACAGGGGTAACCGGGGAGCTGTTTTTT.

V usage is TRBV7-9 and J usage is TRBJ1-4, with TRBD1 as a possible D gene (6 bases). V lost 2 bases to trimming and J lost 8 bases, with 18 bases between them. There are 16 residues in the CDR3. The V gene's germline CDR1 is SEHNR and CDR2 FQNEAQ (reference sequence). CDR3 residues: CASSLTATGAEEKLFF. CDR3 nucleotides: TGTGCCAGCAGCTTAACAGCGACAGGTGCCGAGGAAAAACTGTTTTTT.

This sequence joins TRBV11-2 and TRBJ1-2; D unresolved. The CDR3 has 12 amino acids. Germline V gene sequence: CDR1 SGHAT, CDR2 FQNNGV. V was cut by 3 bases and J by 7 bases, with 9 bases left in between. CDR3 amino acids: CASSLRVSGYTF. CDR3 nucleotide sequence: TGTGCCAGCAGCTTGAGGGTTTCTGGCTACACCTTC.

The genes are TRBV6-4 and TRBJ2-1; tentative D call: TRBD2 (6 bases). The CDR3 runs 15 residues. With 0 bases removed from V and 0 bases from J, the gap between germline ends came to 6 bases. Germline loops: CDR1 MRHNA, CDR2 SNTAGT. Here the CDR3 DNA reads TGTGCCAGCAGTGACTCTAGCGGCTCCTACAATGAGCAGTTCTTC. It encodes CASSDSSGSYNEQFF.

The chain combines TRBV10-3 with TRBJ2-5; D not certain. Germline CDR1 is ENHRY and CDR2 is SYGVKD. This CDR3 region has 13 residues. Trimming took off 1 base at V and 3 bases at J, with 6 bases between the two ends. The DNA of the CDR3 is TGTGCCATCAGTGAGTTGCAGGAAGAGACCCAGTACTTC. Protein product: CAISELQEETQYF.

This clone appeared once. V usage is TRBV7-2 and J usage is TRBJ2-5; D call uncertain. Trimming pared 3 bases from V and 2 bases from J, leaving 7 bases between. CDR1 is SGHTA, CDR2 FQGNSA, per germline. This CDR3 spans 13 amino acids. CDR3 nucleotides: TGTGCCAGCAGCTTTCCCCAACAAGAGACCCAGTACTTC. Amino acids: CASSFPQQETQYF.

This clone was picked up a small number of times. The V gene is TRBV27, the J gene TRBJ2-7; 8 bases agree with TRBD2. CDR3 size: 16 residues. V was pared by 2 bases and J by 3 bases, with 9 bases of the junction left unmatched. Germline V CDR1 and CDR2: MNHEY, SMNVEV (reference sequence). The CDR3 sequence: CASSLAGTRGGYEQYF. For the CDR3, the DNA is TGTGCCAGCAGTTTAGCCGGGACTAGGGGAGGCTACGAGCAGTACTTC.

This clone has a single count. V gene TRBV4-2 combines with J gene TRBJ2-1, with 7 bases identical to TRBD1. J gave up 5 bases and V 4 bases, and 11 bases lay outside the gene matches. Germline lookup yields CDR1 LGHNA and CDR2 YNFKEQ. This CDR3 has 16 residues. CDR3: CASSPRTGVLNNEQFF. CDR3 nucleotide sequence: TGTGCCAGCAGCCCACGAACAGGGGTACTTAACAATGAGCAGTTCTTC.

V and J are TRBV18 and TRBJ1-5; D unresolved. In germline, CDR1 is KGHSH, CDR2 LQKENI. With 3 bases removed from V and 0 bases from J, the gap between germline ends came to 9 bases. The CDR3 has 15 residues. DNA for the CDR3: TGTGCCAGCTCACCTTCCATCGGTAGCAATCAGCCCCAGCATTTT. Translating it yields CASSPSIGSNQPQHF.

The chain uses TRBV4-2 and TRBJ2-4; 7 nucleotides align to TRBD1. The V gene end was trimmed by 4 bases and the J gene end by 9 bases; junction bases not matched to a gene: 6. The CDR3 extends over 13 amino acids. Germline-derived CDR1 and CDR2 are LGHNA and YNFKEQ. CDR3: CASSPQQGTIQYF. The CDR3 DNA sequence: TGTGCCAGCAGCCCGCAACAGGGGACCATTCAGTACTTC.

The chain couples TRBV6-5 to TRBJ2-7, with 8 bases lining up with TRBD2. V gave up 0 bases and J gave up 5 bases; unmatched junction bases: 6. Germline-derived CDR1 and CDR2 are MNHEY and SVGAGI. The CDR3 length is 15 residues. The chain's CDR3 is CASSYSAGREDEQYF. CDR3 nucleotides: TGTGCCAGCAGTTACTCGGCGGGGCGGGAGGACGAGCAGTACTTC.